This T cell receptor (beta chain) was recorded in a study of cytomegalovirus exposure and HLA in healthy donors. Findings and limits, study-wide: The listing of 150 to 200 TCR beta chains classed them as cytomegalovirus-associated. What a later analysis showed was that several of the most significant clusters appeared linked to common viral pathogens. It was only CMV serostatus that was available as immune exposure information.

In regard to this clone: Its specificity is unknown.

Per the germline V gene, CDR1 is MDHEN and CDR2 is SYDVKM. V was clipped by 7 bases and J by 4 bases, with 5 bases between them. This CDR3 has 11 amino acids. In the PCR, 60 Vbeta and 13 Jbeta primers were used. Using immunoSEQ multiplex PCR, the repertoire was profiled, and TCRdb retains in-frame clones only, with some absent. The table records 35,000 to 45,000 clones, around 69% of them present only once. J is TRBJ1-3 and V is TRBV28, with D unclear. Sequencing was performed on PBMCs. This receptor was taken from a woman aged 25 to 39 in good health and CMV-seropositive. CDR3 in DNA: TGTGCCAGCACACAGGGAAACACCATATATTTT. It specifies CASTQGNTIYF.